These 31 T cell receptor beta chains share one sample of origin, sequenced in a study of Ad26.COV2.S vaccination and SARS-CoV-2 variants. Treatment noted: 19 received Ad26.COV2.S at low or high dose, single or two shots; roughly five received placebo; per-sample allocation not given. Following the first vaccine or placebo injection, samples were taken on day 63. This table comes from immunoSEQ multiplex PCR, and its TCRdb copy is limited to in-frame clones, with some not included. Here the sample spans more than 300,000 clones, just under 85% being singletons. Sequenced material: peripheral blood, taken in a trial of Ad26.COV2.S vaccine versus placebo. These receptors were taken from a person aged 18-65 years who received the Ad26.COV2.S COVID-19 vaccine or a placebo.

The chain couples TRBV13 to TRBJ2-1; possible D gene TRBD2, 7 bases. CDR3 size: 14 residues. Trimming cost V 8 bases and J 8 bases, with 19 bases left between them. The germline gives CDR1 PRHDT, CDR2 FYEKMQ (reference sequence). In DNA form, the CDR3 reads TGTGCCAGCGCCCAAGGGGGGGGCCCCGATGAGCAGTTCTTC. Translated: CASAQGGGPDEQFF.

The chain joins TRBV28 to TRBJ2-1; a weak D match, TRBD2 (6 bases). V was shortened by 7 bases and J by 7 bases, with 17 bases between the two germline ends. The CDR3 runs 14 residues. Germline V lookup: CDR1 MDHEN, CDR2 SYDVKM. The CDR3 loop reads CASTRTSLLNEQFF. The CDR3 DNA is TGTGCCAGCACCCGAACTAGCCTACTGAATGAGCAGTTCTTC.

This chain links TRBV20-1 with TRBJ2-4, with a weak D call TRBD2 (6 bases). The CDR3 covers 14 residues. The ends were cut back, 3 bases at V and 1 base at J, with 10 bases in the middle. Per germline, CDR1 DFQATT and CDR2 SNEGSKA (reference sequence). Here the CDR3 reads CSASLSGAKNIQYF. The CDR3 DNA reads TGCAGTGCTAGTTTGAGCGGGGCCAAAAACATTCAGTACTTC.

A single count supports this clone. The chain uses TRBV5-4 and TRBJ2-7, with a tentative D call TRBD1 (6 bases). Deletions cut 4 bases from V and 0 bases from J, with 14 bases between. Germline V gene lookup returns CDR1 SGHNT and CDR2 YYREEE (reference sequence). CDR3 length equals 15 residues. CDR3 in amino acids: CASSIGQPSSYEQYF. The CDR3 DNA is TGTGCCAGCAGCATTGGACAGCCTAGCTCCTACGAGCAGTACTTC.

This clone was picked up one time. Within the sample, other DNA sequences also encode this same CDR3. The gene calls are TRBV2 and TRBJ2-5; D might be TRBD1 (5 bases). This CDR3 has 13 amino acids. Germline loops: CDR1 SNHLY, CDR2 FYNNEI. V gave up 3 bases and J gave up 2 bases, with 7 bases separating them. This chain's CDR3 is CASSDGHQETQYF. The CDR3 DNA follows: TGTGCCAGCAGTGACGGACATCAAGAGACCCAGTACTTC. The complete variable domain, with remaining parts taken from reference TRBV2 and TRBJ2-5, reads EPEVTQTPSHQVTQMGQEVILRCVPISNHLYFYWYRQILGQKVEFLVSFYNNEISEKSEIFDDQFSVERPDGSNFTLKIRSTKLEDSAMYFCASSDGHQETQYFGPGTRLLVL.

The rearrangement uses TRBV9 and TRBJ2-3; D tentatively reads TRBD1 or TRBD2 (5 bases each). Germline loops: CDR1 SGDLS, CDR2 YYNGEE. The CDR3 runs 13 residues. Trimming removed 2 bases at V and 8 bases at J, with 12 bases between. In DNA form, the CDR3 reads TGTGCCAGCAGCGTGCGTACTAGGGGTACGCAGTATTTT. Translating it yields CASSVRTRGTQYF.

CDR3 nucleotide sequence: TGTGCCAGTAAATCCGGAGGGGTCGCTTCCTATAATTCACCCCTCCACTTT. The encoded protein is CASKSGGVASYNSPLHF. This chain joins TRBV19 and TRBJ1-6; tentatively, D is TRBD1 (5 bases). CDR1 and CDR2 (germline): LNHDA, SQIVND (reference sequence). V was clipped by 7 bases and J by 1 base, with 17 bases between them. This CDR3 contains 17 residues.

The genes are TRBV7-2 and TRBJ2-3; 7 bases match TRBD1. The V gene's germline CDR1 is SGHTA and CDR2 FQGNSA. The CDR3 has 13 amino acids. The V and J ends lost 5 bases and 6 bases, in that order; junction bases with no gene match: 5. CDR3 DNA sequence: TGTGCCAGCAGCATGGAACAGGGGGATACGCAGTATTTT. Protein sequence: CASSMEQGDTQYF.

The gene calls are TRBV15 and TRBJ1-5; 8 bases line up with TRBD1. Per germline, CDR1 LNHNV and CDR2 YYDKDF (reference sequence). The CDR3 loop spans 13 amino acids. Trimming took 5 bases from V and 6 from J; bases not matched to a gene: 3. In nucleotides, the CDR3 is TGTGCCACCAGCGTAGACAGGGGTCAGCCCCAGCATTTT. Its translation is CATSVDRGQPQHF.

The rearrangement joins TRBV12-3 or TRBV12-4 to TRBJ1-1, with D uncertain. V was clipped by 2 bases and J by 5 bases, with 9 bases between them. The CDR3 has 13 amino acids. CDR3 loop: CASSLRAGTEAFF. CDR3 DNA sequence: TGTGCCAGCAGTTTAAGGGCCGGGACTGAAGCTTTCTTT.

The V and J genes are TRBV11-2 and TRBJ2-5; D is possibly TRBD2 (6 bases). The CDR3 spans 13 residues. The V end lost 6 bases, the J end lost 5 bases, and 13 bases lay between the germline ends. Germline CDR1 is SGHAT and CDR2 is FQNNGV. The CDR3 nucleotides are TGTGCCAGCAGTATGGCTGGGGGGGAGACCCAGTACTTC. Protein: CASSMAGGETQYF.

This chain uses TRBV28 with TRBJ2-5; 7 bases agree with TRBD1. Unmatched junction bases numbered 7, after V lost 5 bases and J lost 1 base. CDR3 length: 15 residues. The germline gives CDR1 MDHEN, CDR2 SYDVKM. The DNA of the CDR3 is TGTGCCAGCAGTCGGGACAGCAACCTCCAAGAGACCCAGTACTTC. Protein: CASSRDSNLQETQYF.

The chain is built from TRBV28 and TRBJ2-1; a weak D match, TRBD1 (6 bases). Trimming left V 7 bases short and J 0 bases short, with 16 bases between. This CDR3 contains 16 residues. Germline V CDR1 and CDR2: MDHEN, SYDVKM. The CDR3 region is CASTQPGVSSYNEQFF. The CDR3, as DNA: TGTGCCAGCACACAACCAGGGGTAAGCTCCTACAATGAGCAGTTCTTC.

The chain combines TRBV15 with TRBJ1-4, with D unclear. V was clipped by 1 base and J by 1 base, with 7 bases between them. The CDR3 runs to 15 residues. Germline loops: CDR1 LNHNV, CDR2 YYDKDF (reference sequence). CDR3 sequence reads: CATSRASVTNEKLFF. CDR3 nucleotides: TGTGCCACCAGCAGAGCCTCGGTAACTAATGAAAAACTGTTTTTT.

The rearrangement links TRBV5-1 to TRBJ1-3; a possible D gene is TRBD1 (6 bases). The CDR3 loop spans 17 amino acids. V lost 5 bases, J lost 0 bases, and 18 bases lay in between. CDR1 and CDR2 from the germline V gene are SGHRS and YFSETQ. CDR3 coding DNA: TGCGCCAGCAGTAGGACCCAACAGGGCACCTCTGGAAACACCATATATTTT. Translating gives CASSRTQQGTSGNTIYF.

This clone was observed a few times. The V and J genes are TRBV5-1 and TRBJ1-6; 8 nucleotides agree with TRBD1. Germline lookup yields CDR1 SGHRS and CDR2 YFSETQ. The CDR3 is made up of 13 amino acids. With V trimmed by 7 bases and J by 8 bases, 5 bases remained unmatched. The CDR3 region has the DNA TGCGCCAGCGGGATACAGGGGGATTCACCCCTCCACTTT. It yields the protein CASGIQGDSPLHF. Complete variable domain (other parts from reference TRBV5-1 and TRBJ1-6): KAGVTQTPRYLIKTRGQQVTLSCSPISGHRSVSWYQQTPGQGLQFLFEYFSETQRNKGNFPGRFSGRQFSNSRSEMNVSTLELGDSALYLCASGIQGDSPLHFGNGTRLTVT.

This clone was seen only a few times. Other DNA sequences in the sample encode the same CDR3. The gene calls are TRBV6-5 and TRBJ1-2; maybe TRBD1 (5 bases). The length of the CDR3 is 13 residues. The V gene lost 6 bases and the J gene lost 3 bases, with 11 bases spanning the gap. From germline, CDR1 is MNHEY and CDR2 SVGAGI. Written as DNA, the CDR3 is TGTGCCAGCAGCCCCGGGGCGGACTATGGCTACACCTTC. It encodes CASSPGADYGYTF.

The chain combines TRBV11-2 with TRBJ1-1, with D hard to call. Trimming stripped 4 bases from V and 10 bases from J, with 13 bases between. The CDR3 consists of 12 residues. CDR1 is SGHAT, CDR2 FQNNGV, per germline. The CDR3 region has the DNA TGTGCCAGCAGCTCATACTACAACGGAGCTTTCTTT. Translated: CASSSYYNGAFF. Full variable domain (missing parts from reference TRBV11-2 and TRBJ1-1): EAGVAQSPRYKIIEKRQSVAFWCNPISGHATLYWYQQILGQGPKLLIQFQNNGVVDDSQLPKDRFSAERLKGVDSTLKIQPAKLEDSAVYLCASSSYYNGAFFGQGTRLTVV.

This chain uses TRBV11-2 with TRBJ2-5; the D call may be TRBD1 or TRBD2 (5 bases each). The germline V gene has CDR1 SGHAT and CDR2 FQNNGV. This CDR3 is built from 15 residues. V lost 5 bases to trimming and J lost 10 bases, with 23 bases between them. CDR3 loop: CASSPRDPIAQDQYF. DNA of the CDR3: TGTGCCAGCAGCCCACGGGACCCCATAGCCCAGGACCAGTACTTC.

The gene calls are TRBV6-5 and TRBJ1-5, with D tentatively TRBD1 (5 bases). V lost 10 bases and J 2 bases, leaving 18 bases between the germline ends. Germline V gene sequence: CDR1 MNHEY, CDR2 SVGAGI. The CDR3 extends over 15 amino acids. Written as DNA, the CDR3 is TGTGCCATACTTATTAGTCCGGGGGGCAATCAGCCCCAGCATTTT. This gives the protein CAILISPGGNQPQHF.

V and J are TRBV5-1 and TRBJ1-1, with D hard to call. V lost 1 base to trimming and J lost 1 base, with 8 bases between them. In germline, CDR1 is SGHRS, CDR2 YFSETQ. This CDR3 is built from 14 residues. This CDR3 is CASSLIGGNTEAFF. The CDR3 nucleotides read TGCGCCAGCAGCTTGATTGGCGGGAACACTGAAGCTTTCTTT.

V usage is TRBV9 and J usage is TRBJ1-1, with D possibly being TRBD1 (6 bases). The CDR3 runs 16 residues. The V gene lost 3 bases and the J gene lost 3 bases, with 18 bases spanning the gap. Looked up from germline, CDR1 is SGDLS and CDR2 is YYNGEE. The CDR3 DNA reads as TGTGCCAGCAGCGAGCCACAGGGAGGGCTACACACTGAAGCTTTCTTT. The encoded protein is CASSEPQGGLHTEAFF.

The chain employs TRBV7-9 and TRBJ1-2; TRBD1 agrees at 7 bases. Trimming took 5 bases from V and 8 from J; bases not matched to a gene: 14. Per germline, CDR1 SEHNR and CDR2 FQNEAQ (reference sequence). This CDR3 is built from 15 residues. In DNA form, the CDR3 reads TGTGCCAGCAGCCCCTCGACCCAGGGGGATATCGGCTACACCTTC. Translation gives CASSPSTQGDIGYTF.

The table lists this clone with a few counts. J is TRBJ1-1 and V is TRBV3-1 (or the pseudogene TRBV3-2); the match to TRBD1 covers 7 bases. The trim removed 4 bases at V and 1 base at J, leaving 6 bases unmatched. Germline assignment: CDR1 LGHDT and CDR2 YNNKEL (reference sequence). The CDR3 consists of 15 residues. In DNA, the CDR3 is TGTGCCAGCAGCCCTCACAGGGGTACGAACACTGAAGCTTTCTTT. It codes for CASSPHRGTNTEAFF.

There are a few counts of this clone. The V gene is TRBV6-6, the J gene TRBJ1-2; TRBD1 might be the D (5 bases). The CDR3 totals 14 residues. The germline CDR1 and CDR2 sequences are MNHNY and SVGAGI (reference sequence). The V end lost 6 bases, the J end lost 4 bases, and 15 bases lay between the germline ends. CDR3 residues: CASSPTGASYGYTF. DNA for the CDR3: TGTGCCAGCAGCCCCACAGGTGCTTCCTATGGCTACACCTTC.

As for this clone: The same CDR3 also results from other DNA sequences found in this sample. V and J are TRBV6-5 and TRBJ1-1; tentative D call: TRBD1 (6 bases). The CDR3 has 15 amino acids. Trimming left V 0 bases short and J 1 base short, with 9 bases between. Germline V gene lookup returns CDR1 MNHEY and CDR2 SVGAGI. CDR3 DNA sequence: TGTGCCAGCAGTTACTCGAGGGGGGCGAACACTGAAGCTTTCTTT. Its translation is CASSYSRGANTEAFF.

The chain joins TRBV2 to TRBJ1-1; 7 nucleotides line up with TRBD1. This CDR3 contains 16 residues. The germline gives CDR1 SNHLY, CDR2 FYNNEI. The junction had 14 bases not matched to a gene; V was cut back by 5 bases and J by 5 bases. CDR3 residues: CASSLDRADRGTEAFF. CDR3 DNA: TGTGCCAGCAGTCTAGACAGGGCAGATAGAGGAACTGAAGCTTTCTTT.

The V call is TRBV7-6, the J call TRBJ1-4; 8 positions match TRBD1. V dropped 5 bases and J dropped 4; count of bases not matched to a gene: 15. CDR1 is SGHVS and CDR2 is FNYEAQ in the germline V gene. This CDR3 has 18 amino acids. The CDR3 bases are TGTGCCAGCAGCCCTAGGCCAGGGGGCCTGGGGAATAATGAAAAACTGTTTTTT. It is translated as CASSPRPGGLGNNEKLFF.

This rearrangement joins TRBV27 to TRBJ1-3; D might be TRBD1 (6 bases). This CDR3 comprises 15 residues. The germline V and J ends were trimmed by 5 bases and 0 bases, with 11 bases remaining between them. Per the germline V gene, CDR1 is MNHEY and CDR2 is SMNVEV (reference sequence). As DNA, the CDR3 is TGTGCCAGCAGTGCTCAGGGGAGCTCTGGAAACACCATATATTTT. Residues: CASSAQGSSGNTIYF.

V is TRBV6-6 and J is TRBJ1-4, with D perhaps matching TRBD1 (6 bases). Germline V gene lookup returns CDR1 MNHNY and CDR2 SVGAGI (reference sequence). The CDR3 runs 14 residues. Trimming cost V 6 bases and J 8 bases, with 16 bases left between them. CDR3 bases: TGTGCCAGCAGACCGCTGACAGGATCCGAAAAACTGTTTTTT. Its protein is CASRPLTGSEKLFF.

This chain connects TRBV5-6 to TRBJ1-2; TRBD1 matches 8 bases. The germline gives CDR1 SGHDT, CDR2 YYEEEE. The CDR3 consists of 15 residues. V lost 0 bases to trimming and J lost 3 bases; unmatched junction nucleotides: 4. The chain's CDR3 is CASSLVLGQDYGYTF. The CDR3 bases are TGTGCCAGCAGCTTGGTATTGGGACAGGACTATGGCTACACCTTC.